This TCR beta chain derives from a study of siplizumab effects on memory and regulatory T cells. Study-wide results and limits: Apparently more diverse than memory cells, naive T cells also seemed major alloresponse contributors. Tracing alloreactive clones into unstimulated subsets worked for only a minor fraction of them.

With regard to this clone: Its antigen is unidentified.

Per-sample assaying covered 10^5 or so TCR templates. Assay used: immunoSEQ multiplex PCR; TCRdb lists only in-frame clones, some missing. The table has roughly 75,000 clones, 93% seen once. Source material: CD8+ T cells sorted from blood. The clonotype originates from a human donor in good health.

The CDR3 DNA reads as TGCGCCAGCAGCCAAGATCGGGGCCTGAACTACGAGCAGTACTTC. Amino acids: CASSQDRGLNYEQYF. The chain recombines TRBV4-3 with TRBJ2-7, with D possibly called TRBD1 or TRBD2 (5 bases each). This CDR3 has 15 amino acids. The germline gives CDR1 LGHNA, CDR2 YSLEER. V gave up 0 bases and J gave up 3 bases, with 12 bases separating them.